The clone carrying this T cell receptor (beta chain) was observed many times. Its cognate antigen is unknown. RNA transcripts gave rise to amplified TCR beta CDR3 regions. The HTBI primer set was used in a first-round RT-PCR of the TCR CDR3. TCRdb analysed the multiplex PCR reads with MiXCR anew, one entry per CDR3 protein. Of 750,000 to 950,000 distinct CDR3 sequences in the sample, roughly 40% were seen once. Germline CDR1 and CDR2: SNHLY and FYNNEI. Trimming removed 7 bases from V and 0 bases from J, with 13 bases in between. The CDR3 has 14 amino acids. This sample is drawn from a study of T cells in Graves' hyperthyroidism and ophthalmopathy. Study results and limitations: Patients with ophthalmopathy were separated from those with stable hyperthyroidism by a 13 V-J model. Blood also contained most expanded thyroid clonotypes above 0.001.

The receptor was derived from a man younger than 30 with Graves' hyperthyroidism. This chain uses TRBV2 with TRBJ2-7, with D perhaps TRBD1 (5 bases). Sequenced input: blood. The CDR3 protein is CASMRQTSSYEQYF. CDR3 DNA sequence: TGTGCCAGCATGCGACAGACGAGCTCCTACGAGCAGTACTTC.